This TCR beta chain was recovered during a study of blood T cell repertoires in COVID-19. Background on the study: The United States, Italy and Spain provided the acute and convalescent COVID-19 samples.

This clone has only one observation. In the authors' methods: By means of reference gene primer amplification, nucleated cell counts were estimated. Produced via immunoSEQ multiplex PCR; TCRdb's table is partial and in-frame only. The V and J calls and clone size are taken from that table; D and trimming were inferred from the DNA. The sample records roughly 120,000 clones, 85% being singletons. This clonotype was obtained from a man aged 40-55 years with acute or convalescent COVID-19. Sequenced: peripheral blood.

In nucleotides, the CDR3 is TGTGCCAGCAGTCTAACAGCGGTGGATTCACCCCTCCACTTT. This sequence encodes CASSLTAVDSPLHF. The chain joins TRBV27 to TRBJ1-6; D unresolved. CDR1 and CDR2 from the germline V gene are MNHEY and SMNVEV (reference sequence). The CDR3 is 14 amino acids. V shed 5 bases and J shed 8 bases, with 13 bases lying between them.